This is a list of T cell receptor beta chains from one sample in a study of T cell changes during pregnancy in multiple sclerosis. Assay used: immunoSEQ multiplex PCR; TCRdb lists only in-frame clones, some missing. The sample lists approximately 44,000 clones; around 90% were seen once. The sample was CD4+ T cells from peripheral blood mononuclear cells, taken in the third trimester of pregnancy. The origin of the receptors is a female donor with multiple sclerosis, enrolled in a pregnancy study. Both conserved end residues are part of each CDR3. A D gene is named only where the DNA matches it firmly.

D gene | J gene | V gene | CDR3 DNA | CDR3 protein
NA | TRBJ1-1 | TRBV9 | TGTGCCAGCAGCGATCGACCGACAGCCCTGAACACTGAAGCTTTCTTT | CASSDRPTALNTEAFF
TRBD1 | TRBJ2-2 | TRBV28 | TGTGCCAGCAGTTTACTGGGTTCACAGGGGGCTGTGGAGCTGTTTTTT | CASSLLGSQGAVELFF
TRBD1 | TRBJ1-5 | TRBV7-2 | TGTGCCAGCAGCTTAGAGGGACAGATTAGCAATCAGCCCCAGCATTTT | CASSLEGQISNQPQHF
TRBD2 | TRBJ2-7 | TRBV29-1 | TGCAGCGTTGATCTCGGGGGTGTACTAGCGGGGGCCTACGAGCAGTACTTC | CSVDLGGVLAGAYEQYF
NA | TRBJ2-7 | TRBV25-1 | TGTGCCTCCTCCCCCCCAGGTGCCCTCTCCTACGAGCAGTACTTC | CASSPPGALSYEQYF
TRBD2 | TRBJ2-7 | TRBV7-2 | TGTGCCAGCAGCGACGTCGGGAGGGGACGGGAGCAGTACTTC | CASSDVGRGREQYF
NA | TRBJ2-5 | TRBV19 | TGTGCCAGTAGTATCGGGGGAGGCTTGTTCGAGGAGACCCAGTACTTC | CASSIGGGLFEETQYF
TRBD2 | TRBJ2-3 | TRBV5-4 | TGTGCCAGCCCGAGCGGGACCGGGACTAGCGGACCCACAGATACGCAGTATTTT | CASPSGTGTSGPTDTQYF
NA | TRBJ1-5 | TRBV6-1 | TGTGCCAGCACCATCGGAGGGGCAGAAAATCAGCCCCAGCATTTT | CASTIGGAENQPQHF
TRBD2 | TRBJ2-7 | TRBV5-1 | TGCGCCAGCAGCTTAGCGGGAGAGGGCCCCTACGAGCAGTACTTC | CASSLAGEGPYEQYF
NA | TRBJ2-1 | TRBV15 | TGTGCCACCAGCAGAGAGAGGACAGTCAATGAGCAGTTCTTC | CATSRERTVNEQFF
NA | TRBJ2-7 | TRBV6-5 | TGTGCCAGCAGTTACGCCAGCGGCGAGCAGTACTTC | CASSYASGEQYF
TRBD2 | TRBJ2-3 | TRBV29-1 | TGCAGCGATACCGCGGGGGCAGATACGCAGTATTTT | CSDTAGADTQYF
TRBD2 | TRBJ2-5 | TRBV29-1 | TGCAGCGTTGAAACTAGCGGGAGTGGTACTGAGACCCAGTACTTC | CSVETSGSGTETQYF
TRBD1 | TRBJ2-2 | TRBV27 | TGTGCCAGCAGTTCATTCTACAGGGGGCACACCGGGGAGCTGTTTTTT | CASSSFYRGHTGELFF
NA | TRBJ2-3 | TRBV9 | TGTGCCAGCAGCGTAGTCGGGGAGGCGGTAGATACGCAGTATTTT | CASSVVGEAVDTQYF
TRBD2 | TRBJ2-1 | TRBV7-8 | TGTGCCAGCAGCTTCCGAACCGGGACTAGCGGCAGCTCCTACAATGAGCAGTTCTTC | CASSFRTGTSGSSYNEQFF